This TCR beta chain originates from a study of T cell responses to AZD1222 COVID-19 vaccine. Across the whole study: Second-dose intervals of approximately 4 or approximately 12 weeks were pooled.

Germline V gene lookup returns CDR1 SGHRS and CDR2 YFSETQ. After removal of 2 bases from V and 7 bases from J, the junction contained 4 bases not matched to a gene. The CDR3 is 14 amino acids. The method was immunoSEQ multiplex PCR; TCRdb's version includes in-frame clones alone and lacks a portion of them. Here the sample spans some 160,000 clones, roughly 92% being singletons. This receptor was taken from an adult in good health. The rearrangement joins TRBV5-1 to TRBJ1-4; 8 bases line up with TRBD1. Specimen: peripheral blood, collected on day 0 of AZD1222 vaccination. The CDR3 nucleotides read TGCGCCAGCAGCTTCGACAGGGGTGGTGAAAAACTGTTTTTT. It is translated as CASSFDRGGEKLFF.